These T cell receptor beta chains were read from a single sample in a study of blood T cell repertoires in COVID-19. Data came from immunoSEQ multiplex PCR; TCRdb stores just in-frame clones and leaves some out. This table has over 150,000 clones, 84% appearing once. The material sequenced was peripheral blood. The source is an elderly woman with COVID-19, enrolled during active disease. The CDR3 runs from the conserved cysteine through the conserved F or W. The order of the fields is D gene, J gene, clone size, V gene, CDR3 length, CDR3 protein, CDR3 DNA. A D gene is named only where the DNA matches it firmly. The size field is filled for only some rows; it gives once, few, many or a size class.

d_gene: TRBD2
j_gene: TRBJ2-7
abundance: -
v_gene: TRBV7-8
len: 15
CDR3aa: CASTRGSGGPYEQYF
CDR3nt: TGTGCCAGCACCCGGGGGTCGGGAGGACCGTACGAGCAGTACTTC

d_gene: -
j_gene: TRBJ1-3
abundance: -
v_gene: TRBV7-3
len: 16
CDR3aa: CASSLQGAISGNTIYF
CDR3nt: TGTGCCAGCAGCTTACAGGGCGCGATCTCTGGAAACACCATATATTTT

d_gene: -
j_gene: TRBJ2-2
abundance: -
v_gene: TRBV28
len: 15
CDR3aa: CASSLPGWDTGELFF
CDR3nt: TGTGCCAGCAGTTTACCAGGGTGGGATACCGGGGAGCTGTTTTTT

d_gene: -
j_gene: TRBJ1-3
abundance: -
v_gene: TRBV27
len: 14
CDR3aa: CASSSGFSGNTIYF
CDR3nt: TGTGCCAGCAGTTCAGGGTTCTCTGGAAACACCATATATTTT

d_gene: -
j_gene: TRBJ1-2
abundance: -
v_gene: TRBV27
len: 13
CDR3aa: CASSFYGNYGYTF
CDR3nt: TGTGCCAGCAGTTTCTATGGTAACTATGGCTACACCTTC

d_gene: -
j_gene: TRBJ1-6
abundance: -
v_gene: TRBV27
len: 15
CDR3aa: CASSLFWEDNSPLHF
CDR3nt: TGTGCCAGCAGTTTATTTTGGGAGGATAATTCACCCCTCCACTTT

d_gene: TRBD1
j_gene: TRBJ2-7
abundance: -
v_gene: TRBV5-1
len: 14
CDR3aa: CASRRTGDVHEQYF
CDR3nt: TGCGCCAGCAGACGGACAGGGGATGTCCACGAGCAGTACTTC

d_gene: -
j_gene: TRBJ2-7
abundance: -
v_gene: TRBV20-1
len: 12
CDR3aa: CSASLADNEQYF
CDR3nt: TGCAGTGCTAGTCTGGCGGATAACGAGCAGTACTTC

d_gene: -
j_gene: TRBJ1-1
abundance: -
v_gene: TRBV30
len: 13
CDR3aa: CAWSNRENTEAFF
CDR3nt: TGTGCCTGGAGTAACAGAGAGAACACTGAAGCTTTCTTT

d_gene: TRBD2
j_gene: TRBJ2-3
abundance: -
v_gene: TRBV6-2/TRBV6-3
len: 15
CDR3aa: CASSRLAGGQDTQYF
CDR3nt: TGTGCCAGCAGCAGACTAGCGGGGGGGCAAGATACGCAGTATTTT

d_gene: -
j_gene: TRBJ2-1
abundance: once
v_gene: TRBV6-5
len: 12
CDR3aa: CASTQGRGEQFF
CDR3nt: TGTGCCAGCACCCAAGGCCGAGGGGAGCAGTTCTTC

d_gene: -
j_gene: TRBJ2-1
abundance: -
v_gene: TRBV15
len: 14
CDR3aa: CATSRDGQTNEQFF
CDR3nt: TGTGCCACCAGCAGAGATGGGCAGACCAATGAGCAGTTCTTC

d_gene: -
j_gene: TRBJ2-1
abundance: -
v_gene: TRBV11-3
len: 14
CDR3aa: CASSLARSRNEQFF
CDR3nt: TGTGCCAGCAGCTTAGCCCGGAGTAGGAATGAGCAGTTCTTC